Listed below are T cell receptor beta chains from one sample, sequenced in a study of Graves' ophthalmopathy and Graves' hyperthyroidism. Using its own MiXCR run on the multiplex PCR reads, TCRdb lists one record per CDR3 protein. The repertoire has approximately 1.2 million distinct CDR3 sequences, 36% of them found once; the top ten carry around 10%. Sequences were obtained from peripheral blood or thyroid tissue (not recorded which). The receptors come from an adult man with Graves' hyperthyroidism. The CDR3 runs from the conserved cysteine through the conserved F or W. A D gene is named only where the DNA matches it firmly. Clone size, where shown, is once, few, many, or a class for clones that have expanded.

clone size	J gene	V gene	D gene	CDR3 protein	CDR3 DNA
many	TRBJ2-7	TRBV20-1	-	CSAKGSYEQYF	TGCAGTGCCAAAGGGAGCTACGAGCAGTACTTC
-	TRBJ2-3	TRBV15	-	CATSTRTDTQYF	TGTGCCACCAGCACCCGCACAGATACGCAGTATTTT
many	TRBJ1-1	TRBV7-2	-	CASSLRSEAFF	TGTGCCAGCAGCTTACGGTCCGAAGCTTTCTTT
-	TRBJ1-4	TRBV7-8	TRBD1	CASSPRPRDRANEKLFF	TGTGCCAGCAGCCCACGCCCCCGGGACAGGGCTAATGAAAAACTGTTTTTT
many	TRBJ2-7	TRBV7-9	TRBD2	CASSIGGAGVHEQYF	TGTGCCAGCAGCATCGGAGGAGCGGGGGTCCACGAGCAGTACTTC
many	TRBJ1-2	TRBV9	-	CASSPVGNYGYTF	TGTGCCAGCAGCCCCGTGGGAAACTATGGCTACACCTTC
-	TRBJ1-4	TRBV4-1	-	CASSQTLTNEKLFF	TGCGCCAGCAGCCAGACACTTACTAATGAAAAACTGTTTTTT
-	TRBJ1-4	TRBV20-1	-	CSARAHVPNEKLFF	TGCAGTGCTAGAGCTCACGTGCCCAATGAAAAACTGTTTTTT
-	TRBJ1-1	TRBV29-1	-	CSVSAGENTEAFF	TGCAGCGTTAGCGCCGGGGAGAACACTGAAGCTTTCTTT
few	TRBJ2-5	TRBV29-1	TRBD1	CSVGTGVETQYF	TGCAGCGTTGGAACAGGGGTGGAGACCCAGTACTTC
-	TRBJ2-7	TRBV20-1	-	CSAINEGTGYEQYF	TGCAGTGCTATCAATGAAGGAACAGGGTACGAGCAGTACTTC
-	TRBJ2-6	TRBV19	-	CASSAGMSSGANVLTF	TGTGCCAGTTCCGCAGGGATGAGCTCTGGGGCCAACGTCCTGACTTTC
-	TRBJ1-1	TRBV12-3/TRBV12-4	-	CASTMGNTEAFF	TGTGCCAGCACGATGGGGAACACTGAAGCTTTCTTT
many	TRBJ2-7	TRBV15	TRBD2	CATSMERGSSYEQYF	TGTGCCACCAGCATGGAGCGGGGGAGCTCCTACGAGCAGTACTTC
once	TRBJ1-5	TRBV25-1	TRBD1	CASTPTGAQPQHF	TGTGCCAGCACCCCTACAGGGGCTCAGCCCCAGCATTTT
-	TRBJ2-5	TRBV10-3	-	CAIRGGQVTRETQYF	TGTGCCATCAGGGGAGGACAGGTGACTCGAGAGACCCAGTACTTC
many	TRBJ1-5	TRBV6-5	-	CASSYSPGTNQPQHF	TGTGCCAGCAGTTACTCTCCAGGAACCAATCAGCCCCAGCATTTT
few	TRBJ2-5	TRBV10-3	-	CASSLEGAKETQYF	TGTGCCAGCAGCTTGGAGGGCGCCAAAGAGACCCAGTACTTC
few	TRBJ2-7	TRBV29-1	-	CSVAGTNSYEQYF	TGCAGCGTCGCCGGGACAAACTCCTACGAGCAGTACTTC
many	TRBJ2-7	TRBV7-8	TRBD1	CASSRGQDYEQYF	TGTGCCAGCAGCCGGGGACAGGACTACGAGCAGTACTTC
many	TRBJ2-2	TRBV24-1	-	CATSDWTDTGELFF	TGTGCCACCAGTGATTGGACAGACACCGGGGAGCTGTTTTTT
few	TRBJ1-4	TRBV6-5	-	CASGTGALTNEKLFF	TGTGCCAGCGGGACTGGGGCCCTGACTAATGAAAAACTGTTTTTT
few	TRBJ2-7	TRBV30	TRBD1	CAWRTGVYEQYF	TGTGCCTGGAGGACAGGGGTCTACGAGCAGTACTTC
-	TRBJ1-5	TRBV10-3	-	CAIQDANQPQHF	TGTGCCATCCAGGACGCTAATCAGCCCCAGCATTTT
-	TRBJ1-5	TRBV5-1	-	CASSLDPQGGGQPQHF	TGCGCCAGCAGCTTGGACCCCCAGGGTGGGGGTCAGCCCCAGCATTTT
-	TRBJ2-2	TRBV7-2	-	CASSSRRTTGELFF	TGTGCCAGCAGTTCTCGACGGACCACCGGGGAGCTGTTTTTT
-	TRBJ1-4	TRBV10-3	TRBD1	CATLKGAANEKLFF	TGTGCCACATTGAAGGGGGCGGCTAATGAAAAACTGTTTTTT
-	TRBJ2-7	TRBV7-2	-	CASSLAGTGLASRDEQYF	TGTGCCAGCAGCTTAGCAGGGACAGGACTAGCTAGTCGGGACGAGCAGTACTTC
few	TRBJ2-7	TRBV6-6	-	CASSRGTESSYEQYF	TGTGCCAGCAGTAGGGGGACGGAGAGCTCCTACGAGCAGTACTTC
few	TRBJ2-5	TRBV6-5	TRBD1	CASSYSMTGEDQETQYF	TGTGCCAGCAGTTACTCGATGACAGGGGAAGATCAAGAGACCCAGTACTTC
few	TRBJ1-4	TRBV12-3/TRBV12-4	-	CASSLQVNEKLFF	TGTGCCAGCAGTTTACAGGTTAATGAAAAACTGTTTTTT
few	TRBJ2-7	TRBV10-3	-	CASSPPRSGSHEQYF	TGTGCCAGCAGCCCCCCCCGGTCCGGGAGCCACGAGCAGTACTTC
-	TRBJ2-6	TRBV9	-	CASSVEIRSRANVLTF	TGTGCCAGCAGCGTAGAGATAAGGTCCCGGGCCAACGTCCTGACTTTC
-	TRBJ2-3	TRBV12-3/TRBV12-4	-	CASHHRVGDTQYF	TGTGCCAGCCATCACAGGGTGGGAGATACGCAGTATTTT
many	TRBJ2-6	TRBV19	TRBD2	CASSLTLAGAGANVLTF	TGTGCCAGTAGCCTGACACTAGCGGGAGCTGGGGCCAACGTCCTGACTTTC
-	TRBJ2-1	TRBV7-9	-	CASSRTGSSNNEQFF	TGTGCCAGCAGTCGTACAGGGTCCTCCAACAATGAGCAGTTCTTC
few	TRBJ1-2	TRBV25-1	-	CASSESGSGNTF	TGTGCCAGCAGTGAATCGGGATCTGGAAACACCTTC
-	TRBJ2-7	TRBV2	-	CASSRGGTLSYYEQYF	TGTGCCAGCAGCCGAGGGGGGACCCTAAGCTATTACGAGCAGTACTTC
-	TRBJ2-2	TRBV7-2	TRBD2	CASSLLRTSGSVGAGELFF	TGTGCCAGCAGCTTGCTCCGGACTAGCGGGAGCGTAGGCGCCGGGGAGCTGTTTTTT
many	TRBJ1-1	TRBV19	-	CASSPDLSTEAFF	TGTGCCAGTAGTCCGGACCTGAGCACTGAAGCTTTCTTT
few	TRBJ1-1	TRBV6-2/TRBV6-3	-	CASSYTWGEAEAFF	TGTGCCAGCAGTTACACGTGGGGGGAGGCTGAAGCTTTCTTT
-	TRBJ2-5	TRBV7-9	-	CASSLGLIRETQYF	TGTGCCAGCAGCTTAGGACTGATCCGGGAGACCCAGTACTTC
medium-sized	TRBJ2-5	TRBV29-1	-	CSVDGRGGETQYF	TGCAGCGTTGATGGCAGGGGCGGAGAGACCCAGTACTTC
many	TRBJ1-1	TRBV12-3/TRBV12-4	TRBD1	CASTIYGTGEAFF	TGTGCCAGCACCATATACGGGACAGGTGAAGCTTTCTTT
-	TRBJ1-2	TRBV20-1	TRBD1	CSARANRGNGYTF	TGCAGTGCTAGAGCCAACAGGGGGAATGGCTACACCTTC
-	TRBJ2-5	TRBV7-2	-	CASSLSSRLQTQYF	TGTGCCAGCAGCTTATCATCTAGACTGCAGACCCAGTACTTC